This record concerns one T cell receptor (beta chain) sequence. Antigen specificity is unknown. The data belong to a study of cytomegalovirus exposure and HLA in healthy donors. PCR involved 60 Vbeta and 13 Jbeta primers. In the authors' methods: A later analysis counted 65 million to 95 million unique TCR beta chains, about 10 million shared. Data came from immunoSEQ multiplex PCR; TCRdb stores just in-frame clones and leaves some out. The DNA was the basis for D and trimming; V, J and clone size are from that table. This table has fewer than 80,000 clones, less than 85% appearing once. General study points: Reports state that TCR beta sequences accurately predicted most subjects' HLA-A and HLA-B alleles. Apart from CMV serostatus, no immune exposure information was available. The study flagged roughly 150 TCR beta chains as cytomegalovirus-associated.

Germline assignment: CDR1 MDHEN and CDR2 SYDVKM. V lost 10 bases to trimming and J lost 7 bases, with 13 bases between them. The CDR3 runs to 11 residues. The rearrangement links TRBV28 to TRBJ1-1; D possibly corresponds to TRBD1 (5 bases). The source is a woman aged 30 to 39 in good health and CMV-seronegative. Material: PBMCs. CDR3 sequence (DNA): TGTGCCACCTGGGACTCTTGTGAAGCTTTCTTT. As protein: CATWDSCEAFF. Supplemented by reference TRBV28 and TRBJ1-1, the full variable domain reads DVKVTQSSRYLVKRTGEKVFLECVQDMDHENMFWYRQDPGLGLRLIYFSYDVKMKEKGDIPEGYSVSREKKERFSLILESASTNQTSMYLCATWDSCEAFFGQGTRLTVV.